A selection of T cell receptor beta chains follows, all from one sample in a study of somatic mutations in cytotoxic T cells in rheumatoid arthritis. Some clones are missing from TCRdb's copy, which holds only in-frame ones; the method was immunoSEQ multiplex PCR. The repertoire includes about 16,000 clones, less than 90% of them detected once, and approximately 9.3% sits in the top ten. Sequencing input: CD8+ T cells sorted from blood. Every receptor here comes from an adult with rheumatoid arthritis. Both conserved end residues are part of each CDR3. A D gene is named only where the DNA matches it firmly.

j_call,v_call,cdr3_length,d_call,cdr3_aa
TRBJ1-5,TRBV5-8,15,TRBD1,CASIHDRGSNQPQHF
TRBJ2-5,TRBV7-9,14,NA,CASSLVGGLETQYF
TRBJ2-2,TRBV12-5,14,NA,CASGPHGRTGELFF
TRBJ1-1,TRBV9,15,NA,CASSVSGALSPEAFF
TRBJ2-5,TRBV28,14,TRBD1,CASSLGRGTETQYF
TRBJ2-3,TRBV9,16,NA,CASSVEGGRITDTQYF
TRBJ2-7,TRBV5-4,14,TRBD2,CASSQGGGGSGQYF
TRBJ2-1,TRBV28,13,NA,CASSSSGGDEQFF
TRBJ1-2,TRBV28,12,NA,CASITESYGYTF
TRBJ2-3,TRBV7-9,10,NA,CASQTDTQYF
TRBJ1-1,TRBV30,14,NA,CAWVRLARNTEAFF
TRBJ2-7,TRBV7-8,11,NA,CASSLGNEQYF
TRBJ2-5,TRBV9,15,NA,CASSVSTANTATQYF
TRBJ2-1,TRBV5-1,16,TRBD2,CASSLHGTSGVNEQFF